This T cell receptor beta chain was identified during a study of blood T cell repertoires in COVID-19. Study in general: Material from acute and convalescent COVID-19 was sourced from the United States, Italy and Spain. T cells, B-cell-depleted T cells, or PBMCs provided the cDNA or gDNA that served as material.

Authors' processing steps: By means of reference gene primer amplification, nucleated cell counts were estimated. Only in-frame clones appear in the TCRdb table, and some are missing; sequencing was by immunoSEQ multiplex PCR. From that table come the V and J calls and clone size; the DNA was used to work out D and trimming. This sample has roughly 50,000 clones, with roughly nine tenths found just once. Trimming removed 6 bases at V and 3 bases at J, with 14 bases between. Germline loops: CDR1 MNHNY, CDR2 SVGAGI (reference sequence). This CDR3 comprises 15 residues. V usage is TRBV6-6 and J usage is TRBJ2-2; D is perhaps TRBD2 (6 bases). The sample comprised peripheral blood. The receptor comes from a man in his 70s with acute or convalescent COVID-19. The CDR3: CASRENIADTGELFF. In DNA, the CDR3 is TGTGCCAGCAGAGAGAACATAGCGGACACCGGGGAGCTGTTTTTT.